The 27 T cell receptor beta chains presented below share a single source sample, sequenced in a study of T-cell reconstitution after alpha-beta-depleted transplantation in children. As it was prepared, the TCRbeta library received unique molecular identifiers. TCRdb reprocessed the PCR reads with MiXCR, giving one entry per CDR3 protein. The sample holds some 150,000 distinct CDR3 sequences, 8% to 10% seen once. The sample consisted of PBMCs, mostly from graft donor cells, taken 180 days after TCRalphabeta/CD19-depleted stem cell transplant. The receptors shown here come from a female patient aged 2 to 10 who had a stem cell transplant for congenital amegakaryocytic thrombocytopenia, so the T cells may come from the graft donor.

Concerning this clonotype itself: The germline gene is not matched at one end of the junction; a read error may be the cause. The chain links TRBV12-3 or TRBV12-4 to TRBJ2-3; the D is unclear. There are 17 residues in the CDR3. The CDR3 DNA reads TGTGCCGGCAGTTCTGCGGTCCTACCCCTGATTACAGATACGCAGTATTTT. Encoded protein: CAGSSAVLPLITDTQYF.

The genes are TRBV5-1 and TRBJ2-3; D uncertain. Germline V lookup: CDR1 SGHRS, CDR2 YFSETQ. The CDR3 contains 14 residues. Trimming took 0 bases from V and 6 from J, leaving 11 bases between them. The CDR3 DNA is TGCGCCAGCAGCTTGGTTTCGGCAGCGGATACGCAGTATTTT. As protein: CASSLVSAADTQYF. Complete variable domain (other parts from reference TRBV5-1 and TRBJ2-3): KAGVTQTPRYLIKTRGQQVTLSCSPISGHRSVSWYQQTPGQGLQFLFEYFSETQRNKGNFPGRFSGRQFSNSRSEMNVSTLELGDSALYLCASSLVSAADTQYFGPGTRLTVL.

With regard to this clonotype: Sequence at one end of the junction differs from germline and may be a read error. This sequence joins TRBV5-1 and TRBJ2-1; TRBD1 aligns across 9 bases. The CDR3 sequence is 17 residues long. Germline V gene lookup returns CDR1 SGHRS and CDR2 YFSETQ. CDR3 amino acids: CASSLTGQGFSFNEQFF. The CDR3 nucleotides read TGCGCCAGCAGCTTGACGGGACAGGGCTTTTCCTTCAATGAGCAGTTCTTC.

This clonotype was observed at least ten times. A junction boundary mismatches the germline segment, possibly from a read error. V gene TRBV20-1 combines with J gene TRBJ2-7; 10 bases are a match to TRBD2. The germline CDR1 and CDR2 sequences are DFQATT and SNEGSKA (reference sequence). CDR3 length equals 13 residues. The CDR3 here is CSATPSGSSEQYF. CDR3 bases: TGCAGCGCTACCCCTAGCGGGAGCTCCGAGCAGTACTTC.

This clonotype has ten or more counts. This chain joins TRBV20-1 and TRBJ2-3; no clear D. From germline, CDR1 is DFQATT and CDR2 SNEGSKA (reference sequence). The CDR3 covers 10 residues. V was shortened by 3 bases and J by 6 bases, with 4 bases between the two germline ends. CDR3: CSASWDTQYF. CDR3 bases: TGCAGTGCTAGTTGGGATACGCAGTATTTT.

This clonotype was counted many times. The rearrangement uses TRBV20-1 and TRBJ2-2; D call uncertain. Germline lookup yields CDR1 DFQATT and CDR2 SNEGSKA (reference sequence). There are 13 residues in the CDR3. Between the trimmed V and J ends, which lost 0 bases and 6 bases, there was a span of 8 bases. CDR3 sequence reads: CSARDPRSGELFF. CDR3 DNA sequence: TGCAGTGCTAGAGACCCTCGCTCCGGGGAGCTGTTTTTT.

This clonotype was found many times. The chain carries TRBV20-1 and TRBJ2-3; 15 nucleotides align to TRBD2. This CDR3 comprises 18 residues. Germline values: CDR1 DFQATT, CDR2 SNEGSKA (reference sequence). V shed 6 bases and J 1 base; nucleotides not matched to a gene: 11. The CDR3 nucleotides are TGCAGTGCCGAGAGAGGACTAGCGGGAGGGCCGGGCACAGATACGCAGTATTTT. Encoded protein: CSAERGLAGGPGTDTQYF.

Ten or more counts support this clonotype. The gene calls are TRBV6-1 and TRBJ2-1, with D perhaps TRBD1 (6 bases). CDR1 MNHNS and CDR2 SASEGT come from the germline V gene. The CDR3 is 13 amino acids. The germline V and J ends were trimmed by 5 bases and 4 bases, with 9 bases remaining between them. The CDR3: CASSKDSYNEQFF. The CDR3, as DNA: TGTGCCAGCAGTAAGGACAGTTACAATGAGCAGTTCTTC.

The sample holds many counts of this clonotype. The chain uses TRBV19 and TRBJ2-1, with unresolved D. V dropped 6 bases and J dropped 0 bases, with 15 bases sitting between them. Looked up from germline, CDR1 is LNHDA and CDR2 is SQIVND (reference sequence). The CDR3 length is 16 residues. CDR3 in DNA: TGTGCCAGTAGGCCCCGTCTCTTGAGCTCCTACAATGAGCAGTTCTTC. Its protein is CASRPRLLSSYNEQFF.

There are many counts of this clonotype. This chain links TRBV5-1 with TRBJ2-3, with D perhaps matching TRBD1 or TRBD2 (5 bases each). This CDR3 region has 16 residues. Germline V gives CDR1 SGHRS, CDR2 YFSETQ. Trimming cost V 4 bases and J 4 bases, with 19 bases left between them. The CDR3, as DNA: TGCGCCAGCAGCGCGACCGGGACCCGGGGAGCAGATACGCAGTATTTT. Residues: CASSATGTRGADTQYF.

This clonotype came up many times. The rearrangement links TRBV5-1 to TRBJ2-3; 12 positions match TRBD2. Germline V gene lookup returns CDR1 SGHRS and CDR2 YFSETQ. Unmatched junction bases numbered 7, after V lost 1 base and J lost 1 base. CDR3 length: 18 residues. CDR3 DNA: TGCGCCAGCAGCTTGCCGACTAGCGGGGGTTCCGGCACAGATACGCAGTATTTT. As protein: CASSLPTSGGSGTDTQYF.

The CDR3 nucleotides are TGTGCCAGCAGTGAAGCCTCGGACAGTCAGAGCACAGATACGCAGTATTTT. It encodes CASSEASDSQSTDTQYF. The chain links TRBV6-1 to TRBJ2-3; possible D gene TRBD1, 6 bases. The CDR3 runs to 17 residues. V shed 0 bases and J shed 0 bases, with 13 bases lying between them. CDR1 is MNHNS and CDR2 is SASEGT in the germline V gene.

This clonotype showed up many times. This chain connects TRBV4-1 to TRBJ2-7; 11 positions agree with TRBD1. V lost 2 bases to trimming and J lost 7 bases; unmatched junction nucleotides: 4. Germline loops: CDR1 MGHRA, CDR2 YSYEKL. The CDR3 extends over 14 amino acids. The CDR3 sequence: CASSQPDRGLEQYF. The CDR3 coding sequence is TGCGCCAGCAGCCAACCGGACAGGGGGCTTGAGCAGTACTTC.

Ten or more counts support this clonotype. In DNA, the CDR3 is TGTGCCAGCAGTGTTGGGACGGACTATGGCTACACCTTC. It codes for CASSVGTDYGYTF. The genes are TRBV2 and TRBJ1-2; D might be TRBD1 (5 bases). Looked up from germline, CDR1 is SNHLY and CDR2 is FYNNEI. V lost 4 bases and J 3 bases, leaving 9 bases between the germline ends. The CDR3 has 13 amino acids. The whole variable domain, filled in from reference TRBV2 and TRBJ1-2, reads EPEVTQTPSHQVTQMGQEVILRCVPISNHLYFYWYRQILGQKVEFLVSFYNNEISEKSEIFDDQFSVERPDGSNFTLKIRSTKLEDSAMYFCASSVGTDYGYTFGSGTRLTVV.

This clonotype was picked up many times. This chain joins TRBV24-1 and TRBJ1-6; D gene unclear. V was pared by 5 bases and J by 14 bases, with 12 bases between. Germline CDR1 reads KGHDR; CDR2 reads SFDVKD. The CDR3 contains 12 residues. The CDR3 region is CATSADDITLHF. In DNA, the CDR3 is TGTGCCACCAGTGCTGATGACATCACCCTCCACTTT.

The chain employs TRBV20-1 and TRBJ2-7; 10 positions match TRBD1. J was trimmed by 0 bases and V by 3 bases; bases with no gene match: 8. In germline, CDR1 is DFQATT, CDR2 SNEGSKA (reference sequence). The CDR3 totals 16 residues. The CDR3 region is CSARGDRGQTSYEQYF. Here the CDR3 DNA reads TGCAGTGCTAGGGGGGACAGGGGCCAGACCTCCTACGAGCAGTACTTC.

The V and J genes are TRBV3-1 and TRBJ2-4, with D perhaps matching TRBD1 (5 bases). This CDR3 spans 15 amino acids. Trimming removed 1 base at V and 2 bases at J, with 9 bases between. The germline V gene has CDR1 LGHDT and CDR2 YNNKEL (reference sequence). CDR3 DNA sequence: TGTGCCAGCAGCCAAGGAAGGGGTTCCAAAAACATTCAGTACTTC. Its translation: CASSQGRGSKNIQYF.

This clonotype was seen ten or more times. This chain uses TRBV15 with TRBJ2-5; 9 bases match TRBD1. Germline V gives CDR1 LNHNV, CDR2 YYDKDF (reference sequence). The CDR3 totals 17 residues. The V segment lost 3 bases and the J segment 3 bases; nucleotides outside the gene matches: 11. CDR3 sequence (DNA): TGTGCCACCAGCAGCCCCTTACAGGGGGCATACGAAGAGACCCAGTACTTC. This sequence encodes CATSSPLQGAYEETQYF.

The rearrangement uses TRBV7-2 and TRBJ2-3; 7 bases fit TRBD2. The CDR3 has 17 amino acids. V shed 1 base, J shed 4 bases, and the junction held 11 bases outside the gene matches. CDR1 is SGHTA, CDR2 FQGNSA, per germline. CDR3 region: CASSLVRREAVADTQYF. The CDR3 coding sequence is TGTGCCAGCAGCTTAGTACGTCGGGAGGCCGTCGCAGATACGCAGTATTTT.

This clonotype has a count of ten or more. J is TRBJ2-7 and V is TRBV29-1, with 7 nucleotides matching TRBD1. The ends lost 7 bases at V and 6 bases at J; junction bases unmatched: 9. CDR3 size: 12 residues. Germline CDR1 reads SQVTM; CDR2 reads ANQGSEA. The CDR3 is CSARQGPGEQYF. The CDR3 bases are TGCAGCGCACGACAGGGACCGGGCGAGCAGTACTTC.

The chain combines TRBV12-3 or TRBV12-4 with TRBJ2-7; TRBD1 matches at 7 bases. CDR3 length equals 14 residues. The ends lost 2 bases at V and 2 bases at J; junction bases unmatched: 3. DNA of the CDR3: TGTGCCAGCAGTTTACCCGGGACAGCCTACGAGCAGTACTTC. Amino acid sequence: CASSLPGTAYEQYF.

The J gene is TRBJ1-6, the V gene TRBV5-1; 10 bases line up with TRBD1. The V gene end was trimmed by 4 bases and the J gene end by 9 bases; junction bases not matched to a gene: 7. This CDR3 spans 15 amino acids. Germline lookup yields CDR1 SGHRS and CDR2 YFSETQ. In nucleotides, the CDR3 is TGCGCCAGCAGCGGGGGGACAGGGGTGGTTTCACCCCTCCACTTT. It codes for CASSGGTGVVSPLHF.

In its sample, this clonotype was seen many times. This sequence joins TRBV5-1 and TRBJ2-2; TRBD1 is a possible D gene (6 bases). The CDR3 has 16 residues. The germline V gene has CDR1 SGHRS and CDR2 YFSETQ. Trimming took off 0 bases at V and 2 bases at J, with 11 bases between the two ends. This CDR3 is CASSLAGTTNTGELFF. The CDR3 coding sequence is TGCGCCAGCAGCTTGGCCGGGACAACTAACACCGGGGAGCTGTTTTTT.

This clonotype appeared many times. This rearrangement joins TRBV28 to TRBJ1-4, with TRBD1 as a possible D gene (6 bases). Germline V CDR1 and CDR2: MDHEN, SYDVKM. Trimming left V 6 bases short and J 4 bases short, with 24 bases between. CDR3 length: 18 amino acids. The CDR3 nucleotides are TGTGCCAGCAGAAATCTACCAGGTGGGGGCTCGGGTAATGAAAAACTGTTTTTT. Protein product: CASRNLPGGGSGNEKLFF.

A remark on this clonotype: Given a much more abundant clone one base away, this may be a read error. This chain uses TRBV7-6 with TRBJ2-3, with D possibly being TRBD1 (6 bases). Germline V gives CDR1 SGHVS, CDR2 FNYEAQ. The CDR3 sequence is 15 residues long. CDR3 DNA: TGTGTCAGCAGCGGTGGGGTGACAGGACAAGATACGCAGTATTTT. Translating it yields CVSSGGVTGQDTQYF.

This clonotype was observed a handful of times. This CDR3 is CASSPNPLAAGELFF. CDR3 nucleotides: TGTGCCAGCAGCCCAAACCCACTAGCGGCCGGGGAGCTGTTTTTT. The chain combines TRBV11-3 with TRBJ2-2; 8 nucleotides align to TRBD2. Losses at the gene ends were 5 bases for V and 6 bases for J; bases not matched to a gene: 8. CDR3 length: 15 amino acids. Germline values: CDR1 SGHNT, CDR2 YENEEA.

This clonotype was observed a handful of times. CDR3 coding DNA: TGTGCCAGCAGCCTGCGACAGTACAATGAGCAGTTCTTC. Amino acid sequence: CASSLRQYNEQFF. V gene TRBV5-5 combines with J gene TRBJ2-1; D perhaps matches TRBD1 (5 bases). Trimming took off 4 bases at V and 4 bases at J, with 9 bases between the two ends. Germline V gene data show CDR1 as SGHKS and CDR2 as YYEKEE (reference sequence). The CDR3 has 13 amino acids.